This section outlines one TCR beta chain sequence together with its context. Its antigen is undetermined. These data originate in a study of CD4+ T cells in melanoma. This CDR3 comprises 16 residues. The V gene end was trimmed by 2 bases and the J gene end by 3 bases; junction bases not matched to a gene: 8. CDR1 MGHDK and CDR2 SYGVNS come from the germline V gene. The table came from immunoSEQ multiplex PCR; TCRdb's copy has only in-frame clones and leaves some out. This table holds roughly 150,000 clones, about nine tenths found once. Notes on the study in general: Diverse differentiation states were reported for melanoma neoantigen-specific CD4+ T cells.

This TCR derives from a human donor with melanoma. V is TRBV25-1 and J is TRBJ2-7; 9 bases fit TRBD2. CDR3 amino acids: CASSEGGSGGYYEQYF. The CDR3 coding sequence is TGTGCCAGCAGTGAAGGGGGTAGCGGGGGATACTACGAGCAGTACTTC.